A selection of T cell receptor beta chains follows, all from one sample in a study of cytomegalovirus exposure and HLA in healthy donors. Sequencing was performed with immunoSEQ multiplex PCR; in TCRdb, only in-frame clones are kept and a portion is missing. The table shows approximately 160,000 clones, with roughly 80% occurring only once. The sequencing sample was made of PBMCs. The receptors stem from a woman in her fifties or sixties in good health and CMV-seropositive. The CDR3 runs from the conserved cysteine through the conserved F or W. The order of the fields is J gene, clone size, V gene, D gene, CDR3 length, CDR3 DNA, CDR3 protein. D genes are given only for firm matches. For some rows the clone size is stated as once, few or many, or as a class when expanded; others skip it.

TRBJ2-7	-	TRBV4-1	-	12	TGCGCCAGCAGCCAAGATACGGACGAGCAGTACTTC	CASSQDTDEQYF
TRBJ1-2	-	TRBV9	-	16	TGTGCCAGCAGCGTAGGGAGGACAGCGATAGACTATGGCTACACCTTC	CASSVGRTAIDYGYTF
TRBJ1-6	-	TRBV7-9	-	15	TGTGCCAGCAGCTTAGTCCCAACAGGGAATTCACCCCTCCACTTT	CASSLVPTGNSPLHF
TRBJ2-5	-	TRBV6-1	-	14	TGTGCCAGCAGTGAATGGGGGGGGCGGCAGACCCAGTACTTC	CASSEWGGRQTQYF
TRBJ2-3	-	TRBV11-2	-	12	TGTGCCAGCAGCCACTTCACAGATACGCAGTATTTT	CASSHFTDTQYF
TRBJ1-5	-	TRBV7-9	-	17	TGTGCCAGCAGCTTAGCCCCCCAGATGAATAGCAATCAGCCCCAGCATTTT	CASSLAPQMNSNQPQHF
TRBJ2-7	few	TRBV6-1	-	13	TGTGCCAGCAGTGAACCCTACCCCAACGAGCAGTACTTC	CASSEPYPNEQYF
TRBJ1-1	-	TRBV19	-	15	TGTGCCAGTAGTATGGCCTTTCGAGGAAACACTGAAGCTTTCTTT	CASSMAFRGNTEAFF
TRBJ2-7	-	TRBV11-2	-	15	TGTGCCAGCAGCTCGGACAGCCTCCGGGGGGACGAGCAGTACTTC	CASSSDSLRGDEQYF
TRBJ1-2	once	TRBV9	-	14	TGTGCCAGCAGCTCCAACGGGGGGTATCGCGGCTACACCTTC	CASSSNGGYRGYTF
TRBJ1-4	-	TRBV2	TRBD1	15	TGTGCCAGCAGTGAGACAGGGGCAACTAATGAAAAACTGTTTTTT	CASSETGATNEKLFF
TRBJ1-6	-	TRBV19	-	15	TGTGCCAGTAGTATAGACCGCTCCTATAATTCACCCCTCCACTTT	CASSIDRSYNSPLHF
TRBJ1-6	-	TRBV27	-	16	TGTGCCAGCACTACCCTCGGAGGCGGAGCGTTGCTACCCCTCCACTTT	CASTTLGGGALLPLHF
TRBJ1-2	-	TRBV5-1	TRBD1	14	TGCGCCAGCAGCCCGACAGGGTCACCAGATGGCTACACCTTC	CASSPTGSPDGYTF
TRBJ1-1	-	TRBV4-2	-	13	TGTGCCAGCAGCCAACCCATGAACACTGAAGCTTTCTTT	CASSQPMNTEAFF
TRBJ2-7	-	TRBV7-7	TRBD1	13	TGTGCCAGCAGCCCCGGGACAGGGGGCGAGCAGTACTTC	CASSPGTGGEQYF
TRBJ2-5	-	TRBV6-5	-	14	TGTGCCAGCAGTTACTCGGACACACAAGAGACCCAGTACTTC	CASSYSDTQETQYF
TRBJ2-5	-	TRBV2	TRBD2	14	TGTGCCAGCAGTCCCGGGACTAGCGGAGAGACCCAGTACTTC	CASSPGTSGETQYF
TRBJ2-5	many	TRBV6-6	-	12	TGTGCCAGCAGCCCAACCGAGGAGACCCAGTACTTC	CASSPTEETQYF
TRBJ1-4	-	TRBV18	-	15	TGTGCCAGCTCCCCTAACAGGGAAGCTAATGAAAAACTGTTTTTT	CASSPNREANEKLFF
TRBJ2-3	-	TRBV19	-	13	TGTGCCAGTAGAGGGGTCAGCACAGATACGCAGTATTTT	CASRGVSTDTQYF
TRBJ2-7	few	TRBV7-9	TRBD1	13	TGTGCCAGCAGCTTCGACAGGGGGGACGAGCAGTACTTC	CASSFDRGDEQYF
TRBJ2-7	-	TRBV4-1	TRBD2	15	TGCGCCAGCAGCCAAGAGAGCGGGGGATACTACGAGCAGTACTTC	CASSQESGGYYEQYF
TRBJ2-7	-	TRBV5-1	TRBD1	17	TGCGCCAGCAGCTTGGCCGGCGGACAGGTGGGGCCTGGCGAGCAGTACTTC	CASSLAGGQVGPGEQYF
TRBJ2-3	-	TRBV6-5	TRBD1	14	TGTGCCAGCAGTTACCGGACAGGGTCAGATACGCAGTATTTT	CASSYRTGSDTQYF
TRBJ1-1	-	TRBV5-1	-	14	TGCGCCAGCAGCTTGGCCCAGGTGAACACTGAAGCTTTCTTT	CASSLAQVNTEAFF
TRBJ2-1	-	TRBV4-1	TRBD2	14	TGCGCCAGCAGCCCGGGACTAGCAGACAATGAGCAGTTCTTC	CASSPGLADNEQFF
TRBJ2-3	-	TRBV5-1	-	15	TGCGCCAGCAGCCCCACAGGGAGCTACACAGATACGCAGTATTTT	CASSPTGSYTDTQYF
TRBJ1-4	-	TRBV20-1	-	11	TGCAGTGCTCCGGGGGGTGAAAAACTGTTTTTT	CSAPGGEKLFF
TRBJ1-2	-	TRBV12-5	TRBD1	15	TGTGCTAGTGGCTTGCGACAGGGATCACTTTATGGCTACACCTTC	CASGLRQGSLYGYTF
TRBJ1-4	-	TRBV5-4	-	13	TGTGCCAGCAGTCGATGGGGGGATGAAAAACTGTTTTTT	CASSRWGDEKLFF
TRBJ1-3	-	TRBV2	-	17	TGTGCCAGCAGTGAATTTACGAGATGGGGGGCTGGAAACACCATATATTTT	CASSEFTRWGAGNTIYF
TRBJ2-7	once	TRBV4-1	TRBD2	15	TGCGCCAGCAGCCAAGAAGTTAGCGGGTCCTACGAGCAGTACTTC	CASSQEVSGSYEQYF
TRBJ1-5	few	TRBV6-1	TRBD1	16	TGTGCCAGCAGTGTCACAGGGGTATTAAGCAATCAGCCCCAGCATTTT	CASSVTGVLSNQPQHF
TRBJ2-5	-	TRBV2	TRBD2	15	TGTGCCAGCAGTGAGACTAGCGGGGGGGCCGAGACCCAGTACTTC	CASSETSGGAETQYF
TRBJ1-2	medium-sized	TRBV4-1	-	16	TGCGCCAGCAGCCAAGTTGTGAGGGATCCGAACTATGGCTACACCTTC	CASSQVVRDPNYGYTF
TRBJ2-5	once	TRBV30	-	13	TGTGCCTGGGACGTGGGCCTAAGGGAGACCCAGTACTTC	CAWDVGLRETQYF
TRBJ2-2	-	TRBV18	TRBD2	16	TGTGCCACCTCCTCCGGACTAGCGGGGGGCACCGGGGAGCTGTTTTTT	CATSSGLAGGTGELFF
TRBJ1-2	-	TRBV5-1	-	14	TGCGCCAGCAGCTTGGACATATTAAACTATGGCTACACCTTC	CASSLDILNYGYTF
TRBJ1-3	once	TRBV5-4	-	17	TGTGCCAGCAGCCCTGAGTACCCGGGAGGAGGAAAAAACACCATATATTTT	CASSPEYPGGGKNTIYF
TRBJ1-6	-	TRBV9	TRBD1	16	TGTGCCAGCAGCGCCACTGGACAGGGGAGCAATTCACCCCTCCACTTT	CASSATGQGSNSPLHF
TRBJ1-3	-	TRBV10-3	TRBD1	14	TGTGCCACCGCTTGGACAGGGGTCGTAAACACCATATATTTT	CATAWTGVVNTIYF
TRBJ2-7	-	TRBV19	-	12	TGTGCCAGTGGGAGTCGATCCTACGAGCAGTACTTC	CASGSRSYEQYF
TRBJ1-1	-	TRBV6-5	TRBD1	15	TGTGCCAGCAGAAATTTTGGACAGGGGAACACTGAAGCTTTCTTT	CASRNFGQGNTEAFF
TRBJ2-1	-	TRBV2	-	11	TGTGCCGGCAGAACTTACAATGAGCAGTTCTTC	CAGRTYNEQFF
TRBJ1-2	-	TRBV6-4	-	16	TGTGCCAGCTCCCCGTCGGCCTGGACAGCCCCCAATGGCTACACCTTC	CASSPSAWTAPNGYTF
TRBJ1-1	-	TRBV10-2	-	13	TGCGCCAGCGGCAACAGGGACGACACTGAAGCTTTCTTT	CASGNRDDTEAFF
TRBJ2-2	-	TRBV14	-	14	TGTGCCAGCAGCCAAGGGGAGTACACCGGGGAGCTGTTTTTT	CASSQGEYTGELFF
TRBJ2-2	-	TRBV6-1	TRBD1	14	TGTGCCAGCGCGCCAGGGGGGAACACCGGGGAGCTGTTTTTT	CASAPGGNTGELFF
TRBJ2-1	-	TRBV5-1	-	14	TGCGCCAGCAGCGCGGGACAGCTTTACAATGAGCAGTTCTTC	CASSAGQLYNEQFF
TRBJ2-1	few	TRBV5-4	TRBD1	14	TGTGCCAGCAGCCTAGGACAGGGTCACAATGAGCAGTTCTTC	CASSLGQGHNEQFF
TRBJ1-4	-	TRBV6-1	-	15	TGTGCCAGCAGTGCCCTCGCGGGCTATAATGAAAAACTGTTTTTT	CASSALAGYNEKLFF
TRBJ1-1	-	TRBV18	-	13	TGTGCCAGCACATACAGGGCTAACACTGAAGCTTTCTTT	CASTYRANTEAFF
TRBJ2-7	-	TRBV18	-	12	TGTGCCAGCTCATCTCGGACGGGGGAGCAGTACTTC	CASSSRTGEQYF
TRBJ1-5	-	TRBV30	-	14	TGTGCCTGGAGTCGAGGAGTTGTCGATCAGCCCCAGCATTTT	CAWSRGVVDQPQHF
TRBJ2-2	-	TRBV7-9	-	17	TGTGCCAGCAGCGTAAAGTATAGACAATCCCTAACCGGGGAGCTGTTTTTT	CASSVKYRQSLTGELFF
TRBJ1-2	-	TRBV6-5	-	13	TGTGCCAGCAGTCCATCGGGAGGTTATGGCTACACCTTC	CASSPSGGYGYTF
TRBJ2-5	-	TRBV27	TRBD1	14	TGTGCCAGCAGCCTGATACAGGGGGCAGAGACCCAGTACTTC	CASSLIQGAETQYF
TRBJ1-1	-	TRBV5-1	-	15	TGCGCCAGCAGCCCCCTCGGGGAAGGGTTCACTGAAGCTTTCTTT	CASSPLGEGFTEAFF